Here is one T cell receptor beta chain with its context. The record originates from a study of blood T cell repertoires in COVID-19. Sequenced by immunoSEQ multiplex PCR; TCRdb stores in-frame clones only, minus some. The table has more than 65,000 clones, almost 85% seen once; the top ten hold 7% to 9%. Germline V gene sequence: CDR1 LNHDA, CDR2 SQIVND (reference sequence). The CDR3 extends over 15 amino acids. Trimming cost V 2 bases and J 5 bases, with 10 bases left between them. The chain has TRBV19 and TRBJ1-6; D call uncertain. This TCR came from a human donor in a cohort sampled during active COVID-19. The material sequenced was peripheral blood. The CDR3 loop reads CASSILQVNNSPLHF. The CDR3 DNA follows: TGTGCCAGTAGTATATTGCAGGTTAATAATTCACCCCTCCACTTT.